A single sample is the source of the 19 T cell receptor beta chains below, sequenced in a study of Ad26.COV2.S vaccination and SARS-CoV-2 variants. The treatment here: 15 to 20 received Ad26.COV2.S at low or high dose, single or two shots; 5 received placebo; per-sample allocation not given. The samples were gathered on day 63 after the first injection of vaccine or placebo. Repertoires were generated with immunoSEQ multiplex PCR, while TCRdb's copy carries only in-frame clones and drops some. There are about 680,000 clones in the sample; roughly 90% occur only once, and roughly 1.5% lies in the top ten. This material consisted of peripheral blood, taken in a trial of Ad26.COV2.S vaccine versus placebo. All receptors come from a person between 18 and 60 years old who received the Ad26.COV2.S COVID-19 vaccine or a placebo.

This clone was observed once. This chain uses TRBV9 with TRBJ1-2, with 7 nucleotides matching TRBD1. V was pared by 1 base and J by 7 bases, with 7 bases of the junction left unmatched. The CDR3 runs 14 residues. The germline V gene has CDR1 SGDLS and CDR2 YYNGEE. The CDR3 protein is CASSVNQGEAGYTF. In DNA, the CDR3 is TGTGCCAGCAGCGTAAACCAGGGGGAGGCTGGCTACACCTTC. The whole variable domain, filled in from reference TRBV9 and TRBJ1-2, reads DSGVTQTPKHLITATGQRVTLRCSPRSGDLSVYWYQQSLDQGLQFLIQYYNGEERAKGNILERFSAQQFPDLHSELNLSSLELGDSALYFCASSVNQGEAGYTFGSGTRLTVV.

This chain uses TRBV5-5 with TRBJ2-3; D remains unclear. Per the germline V gene, CDR1 is SGHKS and CDR2 is YYEKEE (reference sequence). The V end lost 3 bases, the J end lost 0 bases, and 8 bases lay between the germline ends. The CDR3 is made up of 14 amino acids. The chain's CDR3 is CASSSLESTDTQYF. CDR3 DNA sequence: TGTGCCAGCAGCTCTCTGGAGAGCACAGATACGCAGTATTTT.

The chain has TRBV7-8 and TRBJ1-2, with D hard to call. Germline CDR1 reads SGHVS; CDR2 reads FQNEAQ. V was cut by 0 bases and J by 2 bases, with 10 bases left in between. CDR3 length: 15 amino acids. CDR3: CASSLARGANYGYTF. The CDR3 region has the DNA TGTGCCAGCAGCTTAGCGCGGGGAGCAAACTATGGCTACACCTTC.

The genes are TRBV6-9 and TRBJ2-1; 9 positions agree with TRBD2. The V gene's germline CDR1 is MNHGY and CDR2 SVAAGI. The CDR3 contains 17 residues. V was pared by 9 bases and J by 4 bases, with 16 bases of the junction left unmatched. CDR3 sequence: CASPNPNSGSAYNEQFF. In nucleotides, the CDR3 is TGTGCCAGTCCGAACCCTAATAGCGGGAGCGCGTACAATGAGCAGTTCTTC.

The genes are TRBV18 and TRBJ2-4, with 9 bases fitting TRBD2. This CDR3 spans 16 amino acids. V was pared by 6 bases and J by 0 bases, with 6 bases of the junction left unmatched. The germline gives CDR1 KGHSH, CDR2 LQKENI. The CDR3 is CASSQSGGTAKNIQYF. The DNA for the CDR3 is TGTGCCAGCTCTCAAAGCGGGGGGACAGCCAAAAACATTCAGTACTTC.

The V and J genes are TRBV6-5 and TRBJ2-7; 8 nucleotides align to TRBD1. The CDR3 is made up of 15 amino acids. The germline V gene has CDR1 MNHEY and CDR2 SVGAGI. V lost 2 bases, J lost 6 bases, and 9 bases stayed unmatched. The CDR3 DNA sequence: TGTGCCAGCAGTTACCGGACAGGGATCAGCGGCGAGCAGTACTTC. Translating gives CASSYRTGISGEQYF.

This chain joins TRBV4-3 and TRBJ2-7; no reliable D call. The CDR3 is made up of 13 amino acids. Per germline, CDR1 LGHNA and CDR2 YSLEER. Trimming left V 0 bases short and J 3 bases short, with 6 bases between. This chain's CDR3 is CASSQDLDYEQYF. The CDR3 DNA is TGCGCCAGCAGCCAAGATTTAGACTACGAGCAGTACTTC.

In its sample, this clone was seen once. The chain uses TRBV5-5 and TRBJ2-5; weak D call: TRBD2 (5 bases). This CDR3 contains 14 residues. The V gene's germline CDR1 is SGHKS and CDR2 YYEKEE (reference sequence). V was shortened by 4 bases and J by 6 bases, with 16 bases between the two germline ends. The CDR3 nucleotides are TGTGCCAGCAGCCTGTTGCAGGAGGTCCAGACCCAGTACTTC. Residues: CASSLLQEVQTQYF.

The chain recombines TRBV7-8 with TRBJ1-4; no clear D. CDR3 length equals 12 residues. In germline, CDR1 is SGHVS, CDR2 FQNEAQ. V was cut by 3 bases and J by 8 bases, with 7 bases left in between. The DNA for the CDR3 is TGTGCCAGCAGCTTTACGAGGGAAAAACTGTTTTTT. Translation gives CASSFTREKLFF.

V gene TRBV7-9 combines with J gene TRBJ2-1; perhaps TRBD1 as D (6 bases). Trimming removed 5 bases from V and 5 bases from J, with 16 bases in between. The CDR3 totals 15 residues. Germline V gene lookup returns CDR1 SEHNR and CDR2 FQNEAQ (reference sequence). CDR3 bases: TGTGCCAGCAGCCTGACATGGGACACCCACAATGAGCAGTTCTTC. Translated: CASSLTWDTHNEQFF.

This chain links TRBV15 with TRBJ1-2; 7 bases align to TRBD1. This CDR3 is 15 amino acids long. Germline CDR1 is LNHNV and CDR2 is YYDKDF (reference sequence). Losses at the gene ends were 0 bases for V and 8 bases for J; bases not matched to a gene: 9. The CDR3 DNA sequence: TGTGCCACCAGCAGAGATGGAGGAGACAGGGTAGGCTACACCTTC. Protein sequence: CATSRDGGDRVGYTF. Supplemented by reference TRBV15 and TRBJ1-2, the full variable domain reads DAMVIQNPRYQVTQFGKPVTLSCSQTLNHNVMYWYQQKSSQAPKLLFHYYDKDFNNEADTPDNFQSRRPNTSFCFLDIRSPGLGDTAMYLCATSRDGGDRVGYTFGSGTRLTVV.

This chain joins TRBV10-2 and TRBJ2-5; 10 nucleotides match TRBD2. The CDR3 extends over 15 amino acids. The germline gives CDR1 WSHSY, CDR2 SAAADI. The V segment lost 7 bases and the J segment 7 bases; nucleotides outside the gene matches: 12. CDR3 sequence (DNA): TGCGCCAGCAAAGGACTAGCGGAGGGGTCGGGGACCCAGTACTTC. Its translation: CASKGLAEGSGTQYF.

This chain joins TRBV5-1 and TRBJ2-5; TRBD2 matches at 9 bases. Losses at the gene ends were 5 bases for V and 5 bases for J; bases not matched to a gene: 4. This CDR3 spans 13 amino acids. The germline gives CDR1 SGHRS, CDR2 YFSETQ. CDR3 DNA sequence: TGCGCCAGCAGACAGACTAGCGGTGAGACCCAGTACTTC. Translation gives CASRQTSGETQYF.

The chain joins TRBV7-6 to TRBJ2-1; the D call may be TRBD1 or TRBD2 (6 bases each). V was shortened by 5 bases and J by 10 bases, with 18 bases between the two germline ends. The CDR3 consists of 14 residues. In germline, CDR1 is SGHVS, CDR2 FNYEAQ. As DNA, the CDR3 is TGTGCCAGCAGCAAAGGGGGGTCTGCGCTAGAGCAGTTCTTC. Translation: CASSKGGSALEQFF.

V is TRBV18 and J is TRBJ2-2, with 8 nucleotides matching TRBD1. CDR3 length equals 16 residues. V lost 3 bases, J lost 1 base, and 4 bases stayed unmatched. CDR1 and CDR2 from the germline V gene are KGHSH and LQKENI. CDR3: CASSPQGQGNTGELFF. DNA of the CDR3: TGTGCCAGCTCACCTCAAGGACAGGGGAACACCGGGGAGCTGTTTTTT.

The chain is built from TRBV4-1 and TRBJ1-2; D not certain. Trimming cost V 1 base and J 6 bases, with 15 bases left between them. The CDR3 spans 15 residues. CDR1 MGHRA and CDR2 YSYEKL come from the germline V gene. The CDR3 DNA sequence: TGCGCCAGCAGCCAAGTCGCGGGCCTCCGGGATGGCTACACCTTC. It translates to CASSQVAGLRDGYTF.

This clone was counted once. V gene TRBV29-1 combines with J gene TRBJ2-5, with 14 bases fitting TRBD2. The CDR3 covers 14 residues. Germline CDR1 reads SQVTM; CDR2 reads ANQGSEA. V lost 4 bases and J lost 5; bases outside the gene matches: 3. In DNA form, the CDR3 reads TGCAGCGTTGTGACTAGCGGGAGGGCGGAGACCCAGTACTTC. Translated: CSVVTSGRAETQYF. The complete variable domain, with remaining parts taken from reference TRBV29-1 and TRBJ2-5, reads SAVISQKPSRDICQRGTSLTIQCQVDSQVTMMFWYRQQPGQSLTLIATANQGSEATYESGFVIDKFPISRPNLTFSTLTVSNMSPEDSSIYLCSVVTSGRAETQYFGPGTRLLVL.

The chain joins TRBV24-1 to TRBJ2-3; maybe TRBD2 (5 bases). Germline lookup yields CDR1 KGHDR and CDR2 SFDVKD. Trimming took off 3 bases at V and 6 bases at J, with 9 bases between the two ends. This CDR3 has 13 amino acids. Here the CDR3 reads CATSDQTGDTQYF. CDR3 DNA: TGTGCCACCAGTGATCAGACGGGGGATACGCAGTATTTT.

The chain carries TRBV6-5 and TRBJ2-1; 10 positions agree with TRBD1. The CDR3 spans 15 residues. V lost 2 bases, J lost 6 bases, and 4 bases stayed unmatched. Germline CDR1 is MNHEY and CDR2 is SVGAGI. The CDR3 region has the DNA TGTGCCAGCAGTTACCGGGACAGGGGTTTCAATGAGCAGTTCTTC. Protein product: CASSYRDRGFNEQFF.